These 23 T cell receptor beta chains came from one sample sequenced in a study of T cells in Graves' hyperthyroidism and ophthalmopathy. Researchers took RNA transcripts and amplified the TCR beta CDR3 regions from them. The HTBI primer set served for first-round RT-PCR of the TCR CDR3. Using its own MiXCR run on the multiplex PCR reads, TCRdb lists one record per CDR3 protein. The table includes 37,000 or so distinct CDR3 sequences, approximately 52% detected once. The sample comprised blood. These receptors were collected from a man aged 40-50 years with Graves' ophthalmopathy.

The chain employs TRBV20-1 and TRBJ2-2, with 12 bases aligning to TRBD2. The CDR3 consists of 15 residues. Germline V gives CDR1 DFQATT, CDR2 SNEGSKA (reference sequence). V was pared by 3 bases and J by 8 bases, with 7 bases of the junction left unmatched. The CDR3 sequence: CSASLTSGSSGELFF. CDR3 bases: TGCAGTGCTAGCCTGACTAGCGGGAGTTCTGGGGAGCTGTTTTTT.

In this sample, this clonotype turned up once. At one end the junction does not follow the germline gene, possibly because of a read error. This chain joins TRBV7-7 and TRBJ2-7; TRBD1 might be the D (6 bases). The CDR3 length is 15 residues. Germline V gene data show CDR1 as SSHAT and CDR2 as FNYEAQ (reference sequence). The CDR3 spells CASSSILTGWHEQYF. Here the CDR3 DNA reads TGTGCTAGCAGCTCCATTTTAACAGGGTGGCACGAGCAGTACTTC.

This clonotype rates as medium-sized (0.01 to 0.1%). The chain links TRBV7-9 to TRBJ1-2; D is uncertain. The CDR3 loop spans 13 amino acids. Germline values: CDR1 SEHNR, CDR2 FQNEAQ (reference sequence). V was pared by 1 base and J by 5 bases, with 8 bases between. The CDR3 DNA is TGTGCCAGCAGCTTAGACGGATCATATGGCTACACCTTC. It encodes CASSLDGSYGYTF.

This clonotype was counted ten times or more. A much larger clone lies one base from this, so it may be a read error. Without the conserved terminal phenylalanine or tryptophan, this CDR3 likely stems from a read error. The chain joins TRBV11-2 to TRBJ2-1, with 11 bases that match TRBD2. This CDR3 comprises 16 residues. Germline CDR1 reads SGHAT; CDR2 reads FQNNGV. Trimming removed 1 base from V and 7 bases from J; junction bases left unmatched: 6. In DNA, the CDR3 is TGTGCCAGCAGCTTAGTTCTAGCGGGAGGTGGGAATGAGCAGTTCCTC. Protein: CASSLVLAGGGNEQFL.

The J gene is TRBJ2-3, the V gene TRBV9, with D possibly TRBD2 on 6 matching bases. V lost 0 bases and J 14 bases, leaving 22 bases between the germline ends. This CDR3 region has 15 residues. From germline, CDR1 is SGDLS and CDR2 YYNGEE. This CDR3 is CASSVGGTHTDTRYF. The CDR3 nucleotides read TGTGCCAGCAGCGTAGGCGGGACTCACACAGATACACGGTATTTT.

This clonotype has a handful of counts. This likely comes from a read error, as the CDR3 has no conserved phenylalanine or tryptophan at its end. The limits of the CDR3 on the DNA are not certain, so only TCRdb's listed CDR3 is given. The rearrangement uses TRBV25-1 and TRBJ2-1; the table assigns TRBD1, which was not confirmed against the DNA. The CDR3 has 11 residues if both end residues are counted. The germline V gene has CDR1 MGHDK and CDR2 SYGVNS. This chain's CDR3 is CASSEYKGDSS.

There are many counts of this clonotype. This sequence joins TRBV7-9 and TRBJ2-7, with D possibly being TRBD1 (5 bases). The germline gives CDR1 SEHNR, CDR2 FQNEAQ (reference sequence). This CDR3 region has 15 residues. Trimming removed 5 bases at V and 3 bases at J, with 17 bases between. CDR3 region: CASSPLDTSHYEQYF. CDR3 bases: TGTGCCAGCAGCCCACTGGACACAAGCCACTACGAGCAGTACTTC.

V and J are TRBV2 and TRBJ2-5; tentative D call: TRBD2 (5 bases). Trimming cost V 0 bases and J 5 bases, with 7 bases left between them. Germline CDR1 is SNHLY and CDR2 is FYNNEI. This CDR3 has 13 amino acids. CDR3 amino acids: CASSEAGGETQYF. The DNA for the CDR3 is TGTGCCAGCAGTGAAGCGGGCGGGGAGACCCAGTACTTC.

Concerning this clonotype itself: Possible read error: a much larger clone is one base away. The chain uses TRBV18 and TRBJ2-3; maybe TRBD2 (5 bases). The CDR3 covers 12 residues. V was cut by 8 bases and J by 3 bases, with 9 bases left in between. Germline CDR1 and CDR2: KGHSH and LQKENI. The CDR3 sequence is CASALETDTQYF. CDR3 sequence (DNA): TGTGCCAGCGCACTAGAAACAGATACGCAGTATTTT. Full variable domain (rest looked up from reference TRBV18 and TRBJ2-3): NAGVMQNPRHLVRRRGQEARLRCSPMKGHSHVYWYRQLPEEGLKFMVYLQKENIIDESGMPKERFSAEFPKEGPSILRIQQVVRGDSAAYFCASALETDTQYFGPGTRLTVL.

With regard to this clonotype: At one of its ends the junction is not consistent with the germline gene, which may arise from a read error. The CDR3 sequence is CASSLSLQGTQHF. The CDR3 DNA is TGTGCCAGCAGCCTATCACTCCAGGGGACCCAGCACTTC. J is TRBJ2-5 and V is TRBV5-8; possible D gene TRBD1, 6 bases. Germline V gene sequence: CDR1 SGHTS, CDR2 YDEGEE. CDR3 length: 13 amino acids.

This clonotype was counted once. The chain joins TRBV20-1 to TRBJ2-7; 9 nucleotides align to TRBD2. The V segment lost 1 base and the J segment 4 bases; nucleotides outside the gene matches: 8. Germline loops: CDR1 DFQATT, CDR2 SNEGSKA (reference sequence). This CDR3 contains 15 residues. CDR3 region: CSARASSGTAYEQYF. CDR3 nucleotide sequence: TGCAGTGCTAGAGCCTCTAGCGGGACGGCTTACGAGCAGTACTTC.

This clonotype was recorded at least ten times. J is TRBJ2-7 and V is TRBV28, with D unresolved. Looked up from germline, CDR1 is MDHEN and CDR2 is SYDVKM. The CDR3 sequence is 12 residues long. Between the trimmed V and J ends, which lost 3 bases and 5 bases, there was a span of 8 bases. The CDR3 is CASSFGGNEQYF. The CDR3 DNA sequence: TGTGCCAGCAGTTTCGGCGGCAACGAGCAGTACTTC.

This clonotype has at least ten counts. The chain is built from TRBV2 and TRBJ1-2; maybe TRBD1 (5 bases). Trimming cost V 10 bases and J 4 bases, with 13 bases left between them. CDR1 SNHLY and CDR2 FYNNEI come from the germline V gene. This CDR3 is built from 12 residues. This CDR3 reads CAIVRGSYGYTF. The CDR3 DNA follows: TGTGCCATCGTACGGGGGAGCTATGGCTACACCTTC.

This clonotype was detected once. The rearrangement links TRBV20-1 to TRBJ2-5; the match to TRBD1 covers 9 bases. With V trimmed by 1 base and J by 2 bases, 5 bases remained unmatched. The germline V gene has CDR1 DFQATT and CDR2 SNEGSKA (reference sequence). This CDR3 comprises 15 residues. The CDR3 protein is CSARAWDREQETQYF. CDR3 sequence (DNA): TGCAGTGCTAGAGCTTGGGACAGGGAACAAGAGACCCAGTACTTC.

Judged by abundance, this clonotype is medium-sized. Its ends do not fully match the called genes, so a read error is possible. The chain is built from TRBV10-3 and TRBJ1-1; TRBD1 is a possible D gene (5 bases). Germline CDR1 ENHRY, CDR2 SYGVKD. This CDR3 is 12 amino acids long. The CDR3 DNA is TGTGCCATCAGTGAGTCGCGACAGTTCAATGAGTTT. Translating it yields CAISESRQFNEF.

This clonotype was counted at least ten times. The CDR3 DNA is TGTGCCAGCAGTTTATCCCTTATGAACACTGAAGCTTTCTTT. Its protein is CASSLSLMNTEAFF. V is TRBV28 and J is TRBJ1-1, with unresolved D. The CDR3 length is 14 residues. Germline V lookup: CDR1 MDHEN, CDR2 SYDVKM. The V end was cut by 1 base, the J end by 0 bases, with 6 bases between.

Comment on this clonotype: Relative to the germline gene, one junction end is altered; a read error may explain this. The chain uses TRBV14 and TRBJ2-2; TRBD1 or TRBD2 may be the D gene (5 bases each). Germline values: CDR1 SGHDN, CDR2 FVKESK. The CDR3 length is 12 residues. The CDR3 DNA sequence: TGTGCCAGCAGCCCGGAACTAGGGGAGCTATTTTTT. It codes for CASSPELGELFF.

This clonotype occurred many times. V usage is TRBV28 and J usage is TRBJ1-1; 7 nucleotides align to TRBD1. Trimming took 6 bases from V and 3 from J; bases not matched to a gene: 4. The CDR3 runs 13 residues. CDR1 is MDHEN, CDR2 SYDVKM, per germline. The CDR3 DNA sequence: TGTGCCAGCAGCCTTGGACAGGACACTGAAGCTTTCTTT. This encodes CASSLGQDTEAFF.

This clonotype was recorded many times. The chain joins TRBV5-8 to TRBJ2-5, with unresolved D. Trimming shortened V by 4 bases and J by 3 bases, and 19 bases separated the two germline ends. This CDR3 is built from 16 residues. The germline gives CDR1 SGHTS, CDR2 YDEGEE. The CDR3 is CASSLDMATSKETQYF. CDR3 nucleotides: TGTGCCAGCAGCCTAGATATGGCTACGTCAAAAGAGACCCAGTACTTC.

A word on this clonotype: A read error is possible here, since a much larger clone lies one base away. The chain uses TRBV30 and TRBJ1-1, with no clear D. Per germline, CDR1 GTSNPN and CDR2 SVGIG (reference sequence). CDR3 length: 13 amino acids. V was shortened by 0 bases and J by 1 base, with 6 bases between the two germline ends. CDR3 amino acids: CAWSVGANTEAFF. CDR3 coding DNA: TGTGCCTGGAGTGTTGGTGCGAACACTGAAGCTTTCTTT.

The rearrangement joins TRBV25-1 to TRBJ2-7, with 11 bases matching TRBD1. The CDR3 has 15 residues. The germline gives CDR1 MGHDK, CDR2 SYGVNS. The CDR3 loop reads CARDRRDRGSYEQYF. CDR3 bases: TGTGCTAGAGATCGCCGGGACAGGGGGTCCTACGAGCAGTACTTC.

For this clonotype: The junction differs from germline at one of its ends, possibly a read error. The CDR3 DNA reads TGTGCTAGCAGTAACCCTAGTGGGAGGGATGGCACAGATACGCAGTATTTT. Residues: CASSNPSGRDGTDTQYF. The V and J genes are TRBV7-2 and TRBJ2-3; 7 nucleotides align to TRBD2. The V gene's germline CDR1 is SGHTA and CDR2 FQGNSA. The CDR3 runs to 17 residues.

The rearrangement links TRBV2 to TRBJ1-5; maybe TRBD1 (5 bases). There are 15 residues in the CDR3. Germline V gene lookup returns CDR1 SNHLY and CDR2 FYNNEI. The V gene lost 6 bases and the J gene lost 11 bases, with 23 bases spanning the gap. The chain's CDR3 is CASRDWTSGGETQHF. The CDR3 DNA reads TGTGCCAGCAGGGATTGGACTAGCGGGGGAGAGACCCAGCATTTT.